This TCR beta chain comes out of a study of cytomegalovirus exposure and HLA in healthy donors. V was clipped by 6 bases and J by 6 bases, with 15 bases between them. From germline, CDR1 is MNHNY and CDR2 SVGAGI (reference sequence). The CDR3 consists of 13 residues. The primer mix had 60 Vbeta and 13 Jbeta primers. Assay: immunoSEQ multiplex PCR; the TCRdb copy retains only in-frame clones and omits some. Its listing shows more than 95,000 clones. The chain is built from TRBV6-6 and TRBJ2-7; D might be TRBD1 (6 bases). Material for sequencing was PBMCs. The source is a man between 35 and 55 years old in good health and CMV-seronegative. The CDR3 protein is CASRAGQGTEQYF. In DNA form, the CDR3 reads TGTGCCAGCAGGGCCGGTCAGGGGACCGAGCAGTACTTC.